A single sample gave rise to the 9 T cell receptor beta chains below, sequenced in a study of cytomegalovirus exposure and HLA in healthy donors. Vbeta (60) and Jbeta (13) primers were used in the PCR. Clones were sequenced by immunoSEQ multiplex PCR, and TCRdb holds only the in-frame ones, with some missing. Among some 180,000 clones listed, over 65% were seen once. The sequenced sample was PBMCs. The receptor set was obtained from a man aged 40-55 years in good health and CMV-seropositive.

This rearrangement joins TRBV28 to TRBJ2-7, with 9 positions matching TRBD1. V shed 7 bases and J 3 bases; nucleotides not matched to a gene: 7. The CDR3 is 14 residues long. CDR1 is MDHEN and CDR2 is SYDVKM in the germline V gene. The CDR3, as DNA: TGTGCCAGCACCCCGGACAGGGGCCACTACGAGCAGTACTTC. Encoded protein: CASTPDRGHYEQYF.

The chain combines TRBV5-1 with TRBJ2-1, with a weak D call TRBD2 (5 bases). CDR3 length: 14 amino acids. The V gene's germline CDR1 is SGHRS and CDR2 YFSETQ. Trimming took off 8 bases at V and 0 bases at J, with 12 bases between the two ends. CDR3 sequence (DNA): TGCGCCAGTGGCTTGGGGAGCTCCTACAATGAGCAGTTCTTC. Amino acid sequence: CASGLGSSYNEQFF.

The chain recombines TRBV10-3 with TRBJ1-4; a possible D gene is TRBD1 (5 bases). The CDR3 sequence is 14 residues long. The V and J ends lost 0 bases and 8 bases respectively, with 10 bases between them. The germline gives CDR1 ENHRY, CDR2 SYGVKD. The CDR3 DNA reads as TGTGCCATCAGTGAGTCCGGGGGTGGCGAAAAACTGTTTTTT. Amino acids: CAISESGGGEKLFF.

The genes are TRBV29-1 and TRBJ2-7; the D gene is possibly TRBD2 (6 bases). Per the germline V gene, CDR1 is SQVTM and CDR2 is ANQGSEA. The CDR3 is 12 amino acids. V dropped 4 bases and J dropped 5 bases, with 12 bases sitting between them. Written as DNA, the CDR3 is TGCAGCGTTGCGGGGGTGGAGGACGAGCAGTACTTC. As protein: CSVAGVEDEQYF.

This clone was observed a handful of times. The chain links TRBV18 to TRBJ2-7, with a tentative D call TRBD2 (6 bases). The CDR3 length is 14 residues. The germline V gene encodes CDR1 KGHSH and CDR2 LQKENI. Trimming shortened V by 2 bases and J by 1 base, and 9 bases separated the two germline ends. This CDR3 reads CASSPGRESYEQYF. The CDR3 DNA reads as TGTGCCAGCTCACCAGGACGGGAGTCCTACGAGCAGTACTTC. The complete variable domain, with remaining parts taken from reference TRBV18 and TRBJ2-7, reads NAGVMQNPRHLVRRRGQEARLRCSPMKGHSHVYWYRQLPEEGLKFMVYLQKENIIDESGMPKERFSAEFPKEGPSILRIQQVVRGDSAAYFCASSPGRESYEQYFGPGTRLTVT.

A note on this clone: Distinct nucleotide sequences in the sample also encode this CDR3. This sequence joins TRBV6-1 and TRBJ1-1; 8 nucleotides agree with TRBD1. CDR1 is MNHNS, CDR2 SASEGT, per germline. After removal of 6 bases from V and 4 bases from J, the junction contained 7 bases not matched to a gene. This CDR3 contains 14 residues. The CDR3 is CASSLTGAGTEAFF. In DNA form, the CDR3 reads TGTGCCAGCAGCCTGACAGGGGCGGGCACTGAAGCTTTCTTT.

The V gene is TRBV11-2, the J gene TRBJ2-7; 8 bases are shared with TRBD2. V lost 0 bases, J lost 2 bases, and 3 bases stayed unmatched. This CDR3 has 15 residues. The germline CDR1 and CDR2 sequences are SGHAT and FQNNGV. In nucleotides, the CDR3 is TGTGCCAGCAGCTTAGATAGGCGGGAGGCCTACGAGCAGTACTTC. This encodes CASSLDRREAYEQYF.

The genes are TRBV9 and TRBJ2-7; perhaps TRBD1 as D (5 bases). Germline loops: CDR1 SGDLS, CDR2 YYNGEE. This CDR3 contains 14 residues. Trimming stripped 0 bases from V and 2 bases from J, with 9 bases between. The CDR3 sequence: CASSVGQGTYEQYF. Here the CDR3 DNA reads TGTGCCAGCAGCGTAGGTCAGGGAACCTACGAGCAGTACTTC.

This chain joins TRBV4-1 and TRBJ2-5; 8 bases are shared with TRBD1. CDR3 length: 16 amino acids. V lost 3 bases and J lost 3; bases outside the gene matches: 9. CDR1 is MGHRA and CDR2 is YSYEKL in the germline V gene. CDR3 DNA: TGCGCCAGCAGCCACGAAACCGGACAGGGAGAAGAGACCCAGTACTTC. This translates into CASSHETGQGEETQYF.